These 22 T cell receptor beta chains came from one sample sequenced in a study of cytotoxic CD8 clonotypes in ibrutinib-treated CLL (dated by TCRdb to the early 2020s). This specimen's time point label, interpreted: approximately 2 years on ibrutinib. The library came from the immunoSEQ multiplex PCR assay. This is the immuneACCESS table as TCRdb keeps it, with only in-frame sequences that have V and J called. A part of the clones is gone; compared with another copy, unresolved V genes explain less than half, and the rest is unexplained. In this sample the table shows some 200,000 clones, about 72% of which occur a single time. The ten largest clones represent over 10% of the sample. The material was PBMCs, obtained after 24 months of ibrutinib treatment. These receptors originate from a human donor with chronic lymphocytic leukemia.

The genes are TRBV5-1 and TRBJ2-1, with 11 nucleotides matching TRBD2. This CDR3 is 15 amino acids long. The germline CDR1 and CDR2 sequences are SGHRS and YFSETQ. V gave up 2 bases and J gave up 4 bases; unmatched junction bases: 2. Here the CDR3 DNA reads TGCGCCAGCAGCTTCCGACTAGCGGGATACAATGAGCAGTTCTTC. As protein: CASSFRLAGYNEQFF. Full variable domain (rest looked up from reference TRBV5-1 and TRBJ2-1): KAGVTQTPRYLIKTRGQQVTLSCSPISGHRSVSWYQQTPGQGLQFLFEYFSETQRNKGNFPGRFSGRQFSNSRSEMNVSTLELGDSALYLCASSFRLAGYNEQFFGPGTRLTVL.

The chain has TRBV28 and TRBJ2-3, with D tentatively TRBD2 (6 bases). CDR3 length equals 17 residues. Trimming took off 2 bases at V and 1 base at J, with 16 bases between the two ends. Germline V gene data show CDR1 as MDHEN and CDR2 as SYDVKM. CDR3 protein: CASSLPGDGDGTDTQYF. The DNA of the CDR3 is TGTGCCAGCAGTTTACCGGGAGACGGGGACGGCACAGATACGCAGTATTTT. The entire variable domain, with the rest obtained from reference TRBV28 and TRBJ2-3, is as follows: DVKVTQSSRYLVKRTGEKVFLECVQDMDHENMFWYRQDPGLGLRLIYFSYDVKMKEKGDIPEGYSVSREKKERFSLILESASTNQTSMYLCASSLPGDGDGTDTQYFGPGTRLTVL.

In this sample, this clone turned up a few times. DNA of the CDR3: TGTGCCAGCAGTTTATCTGGTTATGGCTACACCTTC. This codes for CASSLSGYGYTF. The chain has TRBV28 and TRBJ1-2; D remains ambiguous. The CDR3 spans 12 residues. Deletions cut 1 base from V and 5 bases from J, with 5 bases between. Per the germline V gene, CDR1 is MDHEN and CDR2 is SYDVKM.

The chain carries TRBV4-3 and TRBJ2-7; TRBD2 matches at 11 bases. With V trimmed by 0 bases and J by 7 bases, 8 bases remained unmatched. Per the germline V gene, CDR1 is LGHNA and CDR2 is YSLEER. The CDR3 has 16 amino acids. CDR3 in amino acids: CASSQDARLAGREQYF. CDR3 nucleotide sequence: TGCGCCAGCAGCCAAGACGCCCGACTAGCGGGACGAGAGCAGTACTTC.

The chain couples TRBV7-2 to TRBJ2-1; no clear D. This CDR3 contains 14 residues. Trimming took off 5 bases at V and 0 bases at J, with 8 bases between the two ends. The germline V gene has CDR1 SGHTA and CDR2 FQGNSA. The CDR3 coding sequence is TGTGCCAGCAGCCTGTATAGCTCCTACAATGAGCAGTTCTTC. Residues: CASSLYSSYNEQFF.

This CDR3 is CASSPYRGGLDNEQFF. CDR3 sequence (DNA): TGTGCCAGCAGCCCCTACCGGGGGGGTTTGGACAATGAGCAGTTCTTC. The gene calls are TRBV14 and TRBJ2-1, with TRBD2 matching over 8 bases. CDR3 size: 16 residues. Per germline, CDR1 SGHDN and CDR2 FVKESK. J gave up 5 bases and V 4 bases, and 10 bases lay outside the gene matches.

This chain uses TRBV6-5 with TRBJ2-1; 10 nucleotides align to TRBD1. The ends lost 6 bases at V and 4 bases at J; junction bases unmatched: 6. The CDR3 loop spans 15 amino acids. The germline V gene has CDR1 MNHEY and CDR2 SVGAGI. The CDR3 DNA follows: TGTGCCAGCAGACCCTCGGGACAGGGGTACAATGAGCAGTTCTTC. Protein product: CASRPSGQGYNEQFF.

As concerns this clone: Other nucleotide sequences in the sample specify the same CDR3. The chain carries TRBV19 and TRBJ2-1, with no clear D. The CDR3 length is 16 residues. V lost 10 bases to trimming and J lost 3 bases, with 22 bases between them. CDR1 and CDR2 from the germline V gene are LNHDA and SQIVND (reference sequence). Written as DNA, the CDR3 is TGTGCCACAAGAGGATTCTTGGGCGCGAGCTACAATGAGCAGTTCTTC. This sequence encodes CATRGFLGASYNEQFF.

The V call is TRBV10-1, the J call TRBJ2-1; 7 bases line up with TRBD1. Germline V lookup: CDR1 WNHNN, CDR2 SYGVQD (reference sequence). The CDR3 is made up of 17 amino acids. The V gene end was trimmed by 3 bases and the J gene end by 4 bases; junction bases not matched to a gene: 12. This CDR3 is CASSETGARPTYNEQFF. CDR3 DNA sequence: TGCGCCAGCAGTGAAACAGGGGCCCGCCCCACATACAATGAGCAGTTCTTC.

The chain's CDR3 is CASSPQGAQHGYTF. The CDR3 bases are TGTGCCAGCTCACCACAGGGGGCGCAGCATGGCTACACCTTC. V usage is TRBV18 and J usage is TRBJ1-2; TRBD1 matches 7 bases. The germline V gene has CDR1 KGHSH and CDR2 LQKENI. V gave up 1 base and J gave up 6 bases; unmatched junction bases: 5. This CDR3 has 14 amino acids.

The V call is TRBV9, the J call TRBJ2-1, with D perhaps TRBD2 (5 bases). The CDR3 is 15 amino acids. V was cut by 3 bases and J by 4 bases, with 14 bases left in between. Germline V CDR1 and CDR2: SGDLS, YYNGEE. CDR3 loop: CASSGRENSYNEQFF. The CDR3 DNA reads TGTGCCAGCAGCGGCCGGGAAAATTCATACAATGAGCAGTTCTTC.

The gene calls are TRBV2 and TRBJ2-1, with unresolved D. The CDR3 consists of 16 residues. The germline V gene has CDR1 SNHLY and CDR2 FYNNEI. V gave up 4 bases and J gave up 0 bases, with 13 bases separating them. CDR3 sequence reads: CASSVFPGHSYNEQFF. CDR3 DNA sequence: TGTGCCAGCAGTGTGTTCCCGGGTCACTCCTACAATGAGCAGTTCTTC.

This clone was observed a handful of times. The chain recombines TRBV7-6 with TRBJ2-3; D unresolved. The ends were cut back, 4 bases at V and 0 bases at J, with 8 bases in the middle. The CDR3 spans 14 residues. The germline V gene encodes CDR1 SGHVS and CDR2 FNYEAQ. CDR3 DNA: TGTGCCAGCAGCTCAATCCACAGCACAGATACGCAGTATTTT. Translated: CASSSIHSTDTQYF.

The rearrangement joins TRBV19 to TRBJ1-1; 8 bases match TRBD1. This CDR3 is built from 14 residues. Unmatched junction bases numbered 8, after V lost 7 bases and J lost 4 bases. Germline V CDR1 and CDR2: LNHDA, SQIVND (reference sequence). This CDR3 is CASKKDRGVTEAFF. Here the CDR3 DNA reads TGTGCCAGTAAGAAAGACAGGGGCGTCACTGAAGCTTTCTTT.

The chain combines TRBV29-1 with TRBJ1-5; D is unclear. The CDR3 runs 13 residues. With 6 bases removed from V and 3 bases from J, the gap between germline ends came to 12 bases. Germline lookup yields CDR1 SQVTM and CDR2 ANQGSEA. CDR3 loop: CSVIGQFNQPQHF. Written as DNA, the CDR3 is TGCAGCGTGATAGGGCAGTTCAATCAGCCCCAGCATTTT. Using reference TRBV29-1 and TRBJ1-5 for the parts outside the CDR3, the full variable domain is SAVISQKPSRDICQRGTSLTIQCQVDSQVTMMFWYRQQPGQSLTLIATANQGSEATYESGFVIDKFPISRPNLTFSTLTVSNMSPEDSSIYLCSVIGQFNQPQHFGDGTRLSIL.

V is TRBV11-3 and J is TRBJ2-7; 11 nucleotides align to TRBD2. Germline V gene lookup returns CDR1 SGHNT and CDR2 YENEEA. V lost 6 bases and J lost 0; bases outside the gene matches: 10. This CDR3 has 17 amino acids. CDR3 protein: CASSYPSGRMFSYEQYF. DNA of the CDR3: TGTGCCAGCAGTTACCCTAGCGGGAGGATGTTCTCCTACGAGCAGTACTTC.

The J gene is TRBJ2-3, the V gene TRBV11-2; 9 bases map to TRBD1. The CDR3 runs to 16 residues. The ends lost 4 bases at V and 6 bases at J; junction bases unmatched: 11. The germline CDR1 and CDR2 sequences are SGHAT and FQNNGV. CDR3 sequence reads: CASSSTGTGYADTQYF. CDR3 in DNA: TGTGCCAGCAGCTCTACCGGGACAGGGTATGCGGATACGCAGTATTTT.

The gene calls are TRBV28 and TRBJ1-2; tentatively, D is TRBD1 (6 bases). Germline lookup yields CDR1 MDHEN and CDR2 SYDVKM. CDR3 length: 14 amino acids. Trimming pared 2 bases from V and 3 bases from J, leaving 10 bases between. The CDR3 sequence is CASSLMGADYGYTF. The DNA of the CDR3 is TGTGCCAGCAGTTTAATGGGGGCCGACTATGGCTACACCTTC.

This chain uses TRBV6-1 with TRBJ1-5; D is undetermined. Trimming took 6 bases from V and 1 from J, leaving 13 bases between them. Germline CDR1 reads MNHNS; CDR2 reads SASEGT. The length of the CDR3 is 15 residues. The CDR3 sequence: CASSDGMWSNQPQHF. For the CDR3, the DNA is TGTGCCAGCAGCGACGGAATGTGGAGCAATCAGCCCCAGCATTTT.

This clone was detected once. The rearrangement links TRBV18 to TRBJ2-7, with 7 bases that match TRBD2. Germline CDR1 and CDR2: KGHSH and LQKENI. V lost 6 bases, J lost 2 bases, and 7 bases stayed unmatched. The CDR3 has 14 residues. The CDR3 nucleotides read TGTGCCAGCTCGGACACTAGCGCCGCCTACGAGCAGTACTTC. The encoded protein is CASSDTSAAYEQYF.

The chain joins TRBV19 to TRBJ2-3; 14 bases match TRBD2. This CDR3 spans 15 amino acids. CDR1 is LNHDA and CDR2 is SQIVND in the germline V gene (reference sequence). V lost 1 base to trimming and J lost 6 bases; unmatched junction nucleotides: 0. CDR3 DNA sequence: TGTGCCAGTAGTATAGGGACTAGCGGGAGGGATACGCAGTATTTT. It specifies CASSIGTSGRDTQYF.

This chain connects TRBV27 to TRBJ1-5, with a possible D match to TRBD1 (5 bases). Trimming stripped 2 bases from V and 4 bases from J, with 15 bases between. There are 16 residues in the CDR3. Germline lookup yields CDR1 MNHEY and CDR2 SMNVEV (reference sequence). The CDR3 region is CASSLIQGGPNQPQHF. The CDR3 coding sequence is TGTGCCAGCAGTTTAATTCAGGGAGGGCCGAATCAGCCCCAGCATTTT.